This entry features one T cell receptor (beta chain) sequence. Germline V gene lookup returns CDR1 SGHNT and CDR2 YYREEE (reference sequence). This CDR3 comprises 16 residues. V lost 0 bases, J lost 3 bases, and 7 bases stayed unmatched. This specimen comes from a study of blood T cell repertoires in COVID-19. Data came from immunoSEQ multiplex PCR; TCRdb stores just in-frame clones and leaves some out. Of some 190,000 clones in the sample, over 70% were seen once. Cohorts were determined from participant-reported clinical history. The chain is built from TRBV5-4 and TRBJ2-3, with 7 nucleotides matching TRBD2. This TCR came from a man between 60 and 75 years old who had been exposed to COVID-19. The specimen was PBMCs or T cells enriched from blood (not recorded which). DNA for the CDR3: TGTGCCAGCAGCTTGGGGGGAGCGGGACCTACAGATACGCAGTATTTT. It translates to CASSLGGAGPTDTQYF.